This T cell receptor beta chain emerged from a study of TET2 disruption in CD19-targeted CAR T cells. Sequencing used immunoSEQ multiplex PCR; TCRdb keeps in-frame clones, though not all of them. Its clone listing holds about 30,000 clones. Regarding this clone: The antigen is unknown. The observed sequence ends 3 residues before the CDR3 terminus, with the missing tail filled in from the germline J gene.

V lost 6 bases, J lost 9 bases, and 10 bases stayed unmatched. In germline, CDR1 is DFQATT, CDR2 SNEGSKA (reference sequence). The CDR3 runs to 13 residues. Treatment meaning: autologous CTL019 cells: CD19 CAR with 4-1BB and CD3 zeta domains. TCR zeta and 4-1BB domains were built into the CD19 CAR. V gene TRBV20-1 combines with J gene TRBJ2-1, with 8 bases lining up with TRBD2. The receptor's source is a man in his 70s with chronic lymphocytic leukemia. The sequenced sample was CD8- CAR+ T cells sorted from cultured blood T cells, obtained for CD19 CAR T cell therapy. Subset here: CD8-negative CAR-positive T cells from the infusion product. The sequenced CDR3 bases are TGCAGTGCCCCTCCAGCGGGGGTAGGTGAG. Protein: CSAPPAGVGE. The full-length CDR3 reads as CSAPPAGVGEQFF.